A single sample gave rise to the 10 T cell receptor beta chains below, sequenced in a study of beta chain features in type 1 diabetes. Every bit of the isolated RNA underwent reverse transcription, so sequencing read expressed TCRB transcripts. Data came from immunoSEQ multiplex PCR; TCRdb stores just in-frame clones and leaves some out. The sample has roughly 240,000 clones; 13% to 15% are singletons. The sample taken for sequencing was naive CD4+ T cells from blood. Source of these receptors: a woman aged 40 to 49 in good health.

The V gene is TRBV2, the J gene TRBJ2-3; D perhaps matches TRBD2 (7 bases). Germline CDR1 is SNHLY and CDR2 is FYNNEI. Trimming left V 3 bases short and J 9 bases short, with 22 bases between. The CDR3 sequence is 16 residues long. DNA of the CDR3: TGTGCCAGCAGTGACTTAGGGGGGGGACTATTCCTAACGCAGTATTTT. Translation gives CASSDLGGGLFLTQYF.

The chain carries TRBV4-1 and TRBJ2-7; 9 bases agree with TRBD1. V was clipped by 2 bases and J by 9 bases; unmatched bases: 14. CDR1 and CDR2 (germline): MGHRA, YSYEKL. This CDR3 contains 16 residues. DNA of the CDR3: TGCGCCAGCAGCCAATTTGTGGGACAGGGCCTACGAGGGCAGTACTTC. It encodes CASSQFVGQGLRGQYF.

This clone was seen a handful of times. This chain connects TRBV9 to TRBJ2-5, with TRBD2 matching over 12 bases. This CDR3 is built from 18 residues. Trimming removed 2 bases from V and 2 bases from J; junction bases left unmatched: 10. Germline V gene sequence: CDR1 SGDLS, CDR2 YYNGEE. The CDR3 region is CASSVSTSGGPLQETQYF. CDR3 nucleotide sequence: TGTGCCAGCAGCGTTTCTACTAGCGGGGGGCCCTTACAAGAGACCCAGTACTTC.

This chain links TRBV6-5 with TRBJ1-2, with a possible D match to TRBD1 (6 bases). Germline CDR1 reads MNHEY; CDR2 reads SVGAGI. The CDR3 covers 15 residues. The V gene lost 2 bases and the J gene lost 1 base, with 11 bases spanning the gap. The CDR3 reads CASSYGTPDNYGYTF. Written as DNA, the CDR3 is TGTGCCAGCAGTTACGGGACACCGGATAACTATGGCTACACCTTC.

The chain joins TRBV7-9 to TRBJ1-2; 7 bases are a match to TRBD1. V was pared by 5 bases and J by 8 bases, with 11 bases of the junction left unmatched. The CDR3 totals 14 residues. Germline CDR1 and CDR2: SEHNR and FQNEAQ (reference sequence). In nucleotides, the CDR3 is TGTGCCAGCAGCCCGGACAGGCGCGTGGCGGGCTACACCTTC. It translates to CASSPDRRVAGYTF.

The chain has TRBV10-2 and TRBJ2-7; 7 nucleotides line up with TRBD2. The germline CDR1 and CDR2 sequences are WSHSY and SAAADI. Germline trimming cut 6 bases from V and 3 bases from J; bases unmatched to any gene: 8. This CDR3 contains 14 residues. CDR3: CASRVPGGGYEQYF. In DNA, the CDR3 is TGCGCCAGCAGGGTTCCCGGCGGGGGCTACGAGCAGTACTTC.

This clone has a handful of counts. This chain connects TRBV7-2 to TRBJ2-7, with TRBD2 matching over 9 bases. The CDR3 is 13 residues long. Trimming cost V 4 bases and J 6 bases; bases outside gene matches: 4. Germline assignment: CDR1 SGHTA and CDR2 FQGNSA. CDR3 residues: CASSWAGGPEQYF. The CDR3 coding sequence is TGTGCCAGCAGCTGGGCGGGGGGGCCCGAGCAGTACTTC.

The chain couples TRBV28 to TRBJ2-1, with 12 nucleotides matching TRBD2. Germline trimming cut 7 bases from V and 0 bases from J; bases unmatched to any gene: 7. Per germline, CDR1 MDHEN and CDR2 SYDVKM. The CDR3 has 17 residues. This CDR3 is CASTSGGAPTSYNEQFF. In DNA form, the CDR3 reads TGTGCCAGCACTAGCGGGGGGGCCCCGACCTCCTACAATGAGCAGTTCTTC. Supplemented by reference TRBV28 and TRBJ2-1, the full variable domain reads DVKVTQSSRYLVKRTGEKVFLECVQDMDHENMFWYRQDPGLGLRLIYFSYDVKMKEKGDIPEGYSVSREKKERFSLILESASTNQTSMYLCASTSGGAPTSYNEQFFGPGTRLTVL.

In this sample, this clone turned up a few times. The chain links TRBV9 to TRBJ2-3; TRBD2 aligns across 14 bases. Germline CDR1 SGDLS, CDR2 YYNGEE. CDR3 length: 16 residues. The trim removed 4 bases at V and 5 bases at J, leaving 6 bases unmatched. CDR3 sequence: CASSPRLAGGQDTQYF. The CDR3 DNA reads TGTGCCAGCAGCCCCCGACTAGCGGGGGGGCAAGATACGCAGTATTTT.

This clone was seen more than once but under ten times. The chain joins TRBV25-1 to TRBJ1-5; 7 bases agree with TRBD1. CDR1 and CDR2 from the germline V gene are MGHDK and SYGVNS. After removal of 3 bases from V and 3 bases from J, the junction contained 2 bases not matched to a gene. This CDR3 is 14 amino acids long. CDR3 DNA sequence: TGTGCCAGCAGTGAGGGACAGCACAATCAGCCCCAGCATTTT. Its translation is CASSEGQHNQPQHF.